The 18 T cell receptor beta chains reported below all come from one sample, sequenced in a study of memory CD4+ T cells and cytomegalovirus serostatus. Data came from immunoSEQ multiplex PCR; TCRdb stores just in-frame clones and leaves some out. Of around 62,000 clones in the sample, more than 75% were seen once. Single viable CD3+CD4+CD8-CD45RO+ cells were sorted as the memory CD4+ T cells. The sample taken for sequencing was memory CD4+ T cells from blood. These receptors came from an adult in good health and CMV-seropositive.

The chain has TRBV19 and TRBJ2-3; no clear D gene. This CDR3 region has 12 residues. Germline CDR1 and CDR2: LNHDA and SQIVND (reference sequence). Trimming shortened V by 2 bases and J by 6 bases, and 6 bases separated the two germline ends. DNA for the CDR3: TGTGCCAGTAGTATAACGCTGGATACGCAGTATTTT. Amino acids: CASSITLDTQYF.

This sequence joins TRBV4-3 and TRBJ2-3; 8 nucleotides line up with TRBD2. Germline values: CDR1 LGHNA, CDR2 YSLEER. This CDR3 contains 15 residues. The junction had 4 bases not matched to a gene; V was cut back by 2 bases and J by 3 bases. CDR3 nucleotide sequence: TGCGCCAGCAGCCAACTTAGCGGGATAACAGATACGCAGTATTTT. Its protein product is CASSQLSGITDTQYF.

The chain combines TRBV9 with TRBJ1-2; 8 positions agree with TRBD1. The CDR3 extends over 17 amino acids. Germline V CDR1 and CDR2: SGDLS, YYNGEE. Trimming cost V 4 bases and J 0 bases; bases outside gene matches: 11. CDR3 protein: CASSPYTTGQANYGYTF. CDR3 bases: TGTGCCAGCAGCCCTTATACGACGGGACAGGCTAACTATGGCTACACCTTC.

This clone was seen a handful of times. The rearrangement uses TRBV7-8 and TRBJ1-6; no clear D gene. The CDR3 sequence is 16 residues long. Between the trimmed V and J ends, which lost 4 bases and 10 bases, there was a span of 20 bases. Germline V CDR1 and CDR2: SGHVS, FQNEAQ. CDR3 sequence (DNA): TGTGCCAGCAGCTCTGGGGTCGCCAGGTTGCAATCACCCCTCCACTTT. Protein sequence: CASSSGVARLQSPLHF.

This clone is a singleton in its sample. The chain uses TRBV2 and TRBJ2-7, with D unresolved. The CDR3 loop spans 11 amino acids. CDR1 and CDR2 from the germline V gene are SNHLY and FYNNEI. Trimming took 6 bases from V and 6 from J, leaving 9 bases between them. CDR3 amino acids: CASSRRSEQYF. The CDR3 DNA follows: TGTGCCAGCAGCAGGAGAAGCGAGCAGTACTTC.

The chain uses TRBV23-1 and TRBJ1-3, with D uncertain. TRBV23-1 is known as an ORF, though its function is uncertain. V was shortened by 0 bases and J by 8 bases, with 5 bases between the two germline ends. CDR3 length: 12 residues. The CDR3 sequence: CASSQSPHTIYF. For the CDR3, the DNA is TGCGCCAGCAGTCAATCCCCCCACACCATATATTTT.

The J gene is TRBJ1-1, the V gene TRBV5-5; a possible D gene is TRBD1 (6 bases). Germline CDR1 and CDR2: SGHKS and YYEKEE (reference sequence). V gave up 2 bases and J gave up 1 base, with 12 bases separating them. The CDR3 totals 15 residues. The CDR3 spells CASSLIGGGNTEAFF. CDR3 coding DNA: TGTGCCAGCAGCTTAATAGGGGGGGGGAACACTGAAGCTTTCTTT.

This chain uses TRBV6-4 with TRBJ2-3; 7 positions match TRBD2. J lost 5 bases, V lost 2 bases, and 10 bases had no gene match. This CDR3 region has 16 residues. CDR1 and CDR2 from the germline V gene are MRHNA and SNTAGT. The CDR3 reads CASSDSQRGGLDTQYF. The CDR3, as DNA: TGTGCCAGCAGTGACAGTCAGCGGGGAGGCCTAGATACGCAGTATTTT.

The CDR3 here is CASSLVSAANTGELFF. The DNA of the CDR3 is TGTGCCAGCAGCTTGGTTTCCGCGGCGAACACCGGGGAGCTGTTTTTT. This chain connects TRBV5-5 to TRBJ2-2; no clear D gene. Germline V gene data show CDR1 as SGHKS and CDR2 as YYEKEE (reference sequence). V dropped 0 bases and J dropped 0 bases, with 9 bases sitting between them. CDR3 length equals 16 residues.

For this clone: Within the sample, other DNA sequences also encode this same CDR3. The chain recombines TRBV7-2 with TRBJ1-1, with TRBD1 matching 7 bases. The CDR3 is made up of 14 amino acids. Germline V lookup: CDR1 SGHTA, CDR2 FQGNSA. The V and J ends lost 5 bases and 1 base, in that order; junction bases with no gene match: 4. The chain's CDR3 is CASSPGTANTEAFF. DNA for the CDR3: TGTGCCAGCAGCCCCGGGACAGCGAACACTGAAGCTTTCTTT.

The J gene is TRBJ1-5, the V gene TRBV7-2, with D hard to call. Trimming took 2 bases from V and 0 from J, leaving 5 bases between them. Germline values: CDR1 SGHTA, CDR2 FQGNSA. CDR3 length equals 14 residues. The CDR3 here is CASSLMSSNQPQHF. The CDR3 DNA sequence: TGTGCCAGCAGCTTAATGAGTAGCAATCAGCCCCAGCATTTT.

This rearrangement joins TRBV2 to TRBJ1-2; D gene uncertain. The CDR3 totals 15 residues. Per germline, CDR1 SNHLY and CDR2 FYNNEI. V was pared by 6 bases and J by 0 bases, with 14 bases between. CDR3 sequence reads: CASSTLQRTNYGYTF. The CDR3 DNA sequence: TGTGCCAGCAGCACCCTACAGCGAACTAACTATGGCTACACCTTC.

The CDR3 sequence is CASSETATGSDGYTF. Written as DNA, the CDR3 is TGTGCCAGCAGTGAAACGGCGACAGGATCGGATGGCTACACCTTC. The V gene is TRBV6-1, the J gene TRBJ1-2; tentative D call: TRBD1 (6 bases). Germline V gives CDR1 MNHNS, CDR2 SASEGT. The CDR3 extends over 15 amino acids. V was clipped by 2 bases and J by 6 bases, with 16 bases between them.

There are a few counts of this clone. J is TRBJ1-1 and V is TRBV28; D may be TRBD1 (5 bases). The CDR3 spans 16 residues. Trimming left V 7 bases short and J 3 bases short, with 21 bases between. Germline CDR1 MDHEN, CDR2 SYDVKM. This CDR3 is CASKVVGAEADTEAFF. CDR3 DNA: TGTGCCAGCAAGGTAGTAGGGGCGGAGGCGGACACTGAAGCTTTCTTT.

The chain links TRBV19 to TRBJ1-2; D not certain. The length of the CDR3 is 13 residues. CDR1 and CDR2 (germline): LNHDA, SQIVND (reference sequence). Trimming shortened V by 5 bases and J by 0 bases, and 7 bases separated the two germline ends. DNA of the CDR3: TGTGCCAGTAGTGCCGCGGCTAACTATGGCTACACCTTC. Translating gives CASSAAANYGYTF.

The chain has TRBV10-2 and TRBJ2-1, with 7 bases identical to TRBD1. V lost 8 bases to trimming and J lost 0 bases; unmatched junction nucleotides: 4. The germline V gene has CDR1 WSHSY and CDR2 SAAADI. This CDR3 is built from 14 residues. The CDR3 DNA reads as TGCGCCAGCTCCCGGACAGGCTCCTACAATGAGCAGTTCTTC. Its protein product is CASSRTGSYNEQFF.

The rearrangement uses TRBV11-3 and TRBJ2-2; 8 bases align to TRBD1. The ends lost 3 bases at V and 5 bases at J; junction bases unmatched: 5. The CDR3 spans 15 residues. Germline V gene lookup returns CDR1 SGHNT and CDR2 YENEEA. The CDR3 DNA is TGTGCCAGCAGCTTCGGACAGGGTGGGACCGGGGAGCTGTTTTTT. The encoded protein is CASSFGQGGTGELFF.

The chain combines TRBV11-1 with TRBJ2-7; D possibly corresponds to TRBD2 (5 bases). Germline lookup yields CDR1 SGHAT and CDR2 FQDESV (reference sequence). Trimming cost V 3 bases and J 2 bases, with 5 bases left between them. This CDR3 has 12 residues. The CDR3 DNA follows: TGTGCCAGCAGCTTGGGAGCCTACGAGCAGTACTTC. It encodes CASSLGAYEQYF.